This T cell receptor beta chain was documented in a study of blood T cell repertoires in COVID-19 (dated by TCRdb to 2020 to 2021). The study in broad terms: The collaborator samples originated in the United States, Italy and Spain and spanned the acute and convalescent phases of COVID-19. HLA class I and class II types, where available, came from metadata supplied by the sample provider rather than from assay-based typing. The prospective study material was composed of cDNA or gDNA derived from T cells, B-cell-depleted T cells, or PBMCs. Sample metadata almost always included a de-identified subject ID, COVID-19 status, age in years and sex. The samples were drawn from the first 160 participants of the ongoing ImmuneRACE study and from 1,254 subjects provided by 6 global collaborators. The repertoires were released in a freely available public database intended as a resource for research on the immune response to SARS-CoV-2. Deeply sampled blood TCRbeta repertoires from subjects exposed to, actively infected with, or recovered from COVID-19 were included in the dataset.

The sample holds one count of this clone. There is no known antigen for this receptor. The junction departs from the called germline gene at one end, perhaps through a read error. The paper as a whole reports these results and caveats: Clinical and demographic metadata were provided uncurated, with the amount varying by source and participant.

TCRbeta CDR3 regions were amplified from genomic DNA by means of the immunoSEQ Assay, a bias-controlled multiplex PCR. Turning to the authors' computational methods: Within the assay, amplification of reference gene primers was used to estimate how many nucleated cells each sample contained. Sequence reads were collapsed and filtered to measure the absolute abundance of every unique TCRbeta CDR3 rearrangement. For each sample, productive Simpson clonality was calculated by taking the square root of Simpson's diversity index across productive rearrangements. In TCRdb, the immuneACCESS table is reduced to in-frame sequences with V and J assigned. These tables do not hold every clone; where another copy was compared, an unresolved V gene accounts for under half, and the others remain unexplained. For V, J and clone size, that table is used; D and trimming come from the DNA. The sample yields some 160,000 clones; around 83% were counted once. Of the sample, around 20% is held by the ten largest clones.

The CDR3 starts with the cysteine, ends with the phenylalanine, and has 9 residues. Only the CDR3 DNA stays, 27 bases, in frame from base 1. Per the germline V gene, KGHSH is the CDR1 and LQKENI is the CDR2. Samples from volunteer blood donors who had recovered from COVID-19 were contributed by a second Seattle source. Whole blood was collected in K2EDTA tubes by collaborating institutions according to the institutions' own protocols. For TCRbeta analysis, collaborators shipped samples as frozen whole blood, isolated PBMCs, or DNA extracted from either of those sample types. Sequencing was done on a sample of peripheral blood. The TCR comes from a woman in her 70s who had recovered from COVID-19. The chain is made from TRBV18 and TRBJ1-1, with the D gene uncertain. DNA sequence: TGTGCCAGCTCACCCCCCCGGGTCTTT. Its protein is CASSPPRVF. The full variable domain, completed from the reference TRBV18 and TRBJ1-1 proteins outside the CDR3, reads NAGVMQNPRHLVRRRGQEARLRCSPMKGHSHVYWYRQLPEEGLKFMVYLQKENIIDESGMPKERFSAEFPKEGPSILRIQQVVRGDSAAYFCASSPPRVFGQGTRLTVV.